Listed below are T cell receptor beta chains from one sample, sequenced in a study of identical twins. Via MiXCR, TCRdb re-called the 5' RACE reads, giving one row per CDR3 protein. This sample has approximately 530,000 distinct CDR3 sequences; about a fifth occur once, and the top ten carry 0.48%. These same data were also listed under a study on yellow fever vaccine responses in identical twins.

Source material: CD4+ T cells sorted from blood. The receptors stem from a woman under 30 in good health. Each CDR3 is given with its conserved first and last residue. D genes are given only for firm matches. Clone sizes are given selectively: once, few, many, or a class where the clone is expanded.

>TRBJ1-6|TRBD1|TRBV4-1|few
CASSPFGQGRGLHF
TGCGCCAGCAGCCCGTTCGGACAGGGGAGGGGGCTCCACTTT
>TRBJ1-1|TRBD1|TRBV6-6|.
CASSYGTGTEAFF
TGTGCCAGCAGTTACGGGACAGGGACTGAAGCTTTCTTT
>TRBJ1-6|TRBD1|TRBV7-8|.
CASSHTDRRLPLHF
TGTGCCAGCAGCCACACGGACAGGCGACTACCCCTCCACTTT
>TRBJ2-3|.|TRBV2|.
CASSSQGPGTDTQYF
TGTGCCAGCAGTTCACAGGGCCCTGGCACAGATACGCAGTATTTT
>TRBJ2-1|.|TRBV7-3|.
CASSSNIRGEQFF
TGTGCCAGCAGCAGCAACATTAGGGGAGAGCAGTTCTTC
>TRBJ2-7|TRBD2|TRBV7-3|many
CASSLMGTSGSYEQYF
TGTGCCAGCAGCTTAATGGGGACTAGCGGGAGCTACGAGCAGTACTTC
>TRBJ1-3|.|TRBV28|.
CASRGPTGNTIYF
TGTGCCAGCCGGGGGCCAACAGGAAACACCATATATTTT
>TRBJ2-2|.|TRBV7-2|few
CASSRADPGELFF
TGTGCCAGCAGCCGAGCGGACCCCGGGGAGCTGTTTTTT
>TRBJ2-4|.|TRBV20-1|few
CSARDRSESLAKNIQYF
TGCAGTGCTAGAGATCGGTCTGAGAGTCTAGCCAAAAACATTCAGTACTTC
>TRBJ2-4|TRBD1|TRBV12-3/TRBV12-4|few
CASRTGSLAKNIQYF
TGTGCCAGCAGGACAGGGTCCTTAGCCAAAAACATTCAGTACTTC
>TRBJ2-3|.|TRBV14|.
CASSQDPLGGRTQYF
TGTGCCAGCAGCCAAGATCCCCTCGGGGGGCGTACGCAGTATTTT
>TRBJ1-5|.|TRBV11-2|.
CASSLAGAHQPQHF
TGTGCCAGCAGCTTAGCAGGGGCCCATCAGCCCCAGCATTTT
>TRBJ2-1|TRBD2|TRBV7-6|.
CASSLRLAGGAGNEQFF
TGTGCCAGCAGCCTCCGACTAGCGGGAGGTGCGGGGAATGAGCAGTTCTTC
>TRBJ2-7|TRBD2|TRBV5-6|few
CASTYLETSGEQYF
TGTGCCAGCACCTACTTGGAGACTAGCGGCGAGCAGTACTTC
>TRBJ2-7|TRBD2|TRBV10-3|.
CAISAGGAGPAYEQYF
TGTGCCATCAGTGCGGGGGGGGCGGGCCCGGCCTACGAGCAGTACTTC
>TRBJ2-1|TRBD2|TRBV20-1|few
CSASPSSGSRDEQFF
TGCAGTGCTAGCCCCTCTAGCGGGAGTAGAGATGAGCAGTTCTTC
>TRBJ2-2|TRBD2|TRBV2|.
CASSTGTRNTGELFF
TGTGCCAGCAGTACCGGGACTAGAAACACCGGGGAGCTGTTTTTT
>TRBJ2-1|TRBD2|TRBV7-6|.
CASSLGVAGSYNEQFF
TGTGCCAGCAGCTTAGGGGTAGCGGGGTCTTACAATGAGCAGTTCTTC
>TRBJ2-3|.|TRBV5-1|few
CASSSLDTDTQYF
TGCGCCAGCAGCTCGCTGGACACAGATACGCAGTATTTT
>TRBJ2-1|.|TRBV28|once
CASSLSGKGYNEQFF
TGTGCCAGCAGTTTAAGTGGGAAGGGCTACAATGAGCAGTTCTTC
>TRBJ1-4|.|TRBV12-3/TRBV12-4|.
CASSQGQGQKLFF
TGTGCCAGCAGCCAAGGGCAGGGGCAGAAACTGTTTTTT
>TRBJ1-3|.|TRBV5-4|.
CASSLVPGSSGNTIYF
TGTGCCAGCAGCTTGGTTCCAGGCAGCTCTGGAAACACCATATATTTT
>TRBJ2-5|.|TRBV5-5|.
CASSFFPGGVETQYF
TGTGCCAGCAGCTTTTTTCCCGGCGGGGTGGAGACCCAGTACTTC
>TRBJ2-3|.|TRBV20-1|few
CSARGDTGTTDTQYF
TGCAGTGCTAGGGGGGACACAGGAACCACAGATACGCAGTATTTT
>TRBJ2-2|.|TRBV6-4|few
CASSANREVNTGELFF
TGTGCCAGCAGTGCCAACAGGGAGGTGAACACCGGGGAGCTGTTTTTT
>TRBJ2-1|TRBD2|TRBV4-2|few
CASSQSTSGVFYEQFF
TGTGCCAGCAGCCAGTCGACTAGCGGGGTTTTTTATGAGCAGTTCTTC
>TRBJ2-1|TRBD2|TRBV29-1|.
CSVEDSGASGSSYNEQFF
TGCAGCGTTGAAGACTCCGGGGCTAGCGGGAGCTCCTACAATGAGCAGTTCTTC
>TRBJ2-1|TRBD2|TRBV5-1|.
CASSLGTLGEGFFNEQFF
TGCGCCAGCAGCTTGGGGACGTTGGGGGAGGGCTTTTTTAATGAGCAGTTCTTC
>TRBJ2-3|.|TRBV5-1|.
CASSRAGPGDTQYF
TGCGCCAGCAGCCGGGCGGGGCCCGGAGATACGCAGTATTTT
>TRBJ1-1|.|TRBV20-1|.
CSANPVVTDEAFF
TGCAGTGCTAACCCTGTGGTTACGGATGAAGCTTTCTTT
>TRBJ2-5|.|TRBV6-1|.
CASNPLWRQGHKETQYF
TGTGCCAGCAACCCCCTTTGGAGGCAAGGCCACAAAGAGACCCAGTACTTC
>TRBJ2-7|.|TRBV18|.
CASSPRDGNSYEQYF
TGTGCCAGCTCACCTCGGGACGGCAACTCCTACGAGCAGTACTTC
>TRBJ2-6|.|TRBV20-1|once
CSAREGLAGANVLTF
TGCAGTGCTAGGGAGGGCCTGGCTGGAGCCAACGTCCTGACTTTC
>TRBJ2-1|.|TRBV7-9|.
CASSLASLSSYNEQFF
TGTGCCAGCAGCTTAGCTAGCCTGAGCTCCTACAATGAGCAGTTCTTC
>TRBJ1-6|.|TRBV3-1|.
CASSQDTGRTSPLHF
TGTGCCAGCAGCCAAGATACGGGACGGACTTCACCCCTCCACTTT
>TRBJ2-2|.|TRBV5-6|few
CASSLGLTSTGELFF
TGTGCCAGCAGCTTGGGACTCACGAGTACCGGGGAGCTGTTTTTT
>TRBJ1-2|.|TRBV6-1|.
CASRRRAQNYGYTF
TGTGCCAGCAGGCGGAGGGCTCAAAACTATGGCTACACCTTC
>TRBJ1-2|.|TRBV12-3/TRBV12-4|many
CASSPTGTYGYTF
TGTGCCAGCAGCCCTACAGGGACCTATGGCTACACCTTC
>TRBJ1-1|.|TRBV5-6|.
CASSFPLNTEAFF
TGTGCCAGCAGCTTCCCTCTGAACACTGAAGCTTTCTTT
>TRBJ2-2|.|TRBV5-1|few
CASSLKFGQGTLSNTGELFF
TGCGCCAGCAGCTTGAAATTCGGGCAGGGGACTTTATCGAACACCGGGGAGCTGTTTTTT
>TRBJ1-1|TRBD1|TRBV5-1|few
CASSLAGQGSFF
TGCGCCAGCAGCTTGGCGGGACAGGGAAGTTTCTTT
>TRBJ2-5|.|TRBV7-2|few
CASSLGQRETQYF
TGTGCCAGCAGCTTAGGCCAGCGGGAGACCCAGTACTTC
>TRBJ2-3|TRBD2|TRBV10-3|few
CAIAPTSGGMNTQYF
TGTGCCATCGCCCCGACTAGCGGGGGGATGAATACGCAGTATTTT
>TRBJ2-5|TRBD1|TRBV5-5|many
CASSGQGQETQYF
TGTGCCAGCAGCGGACAGGGCCAAGAGACCCAGTACTTC
>TRBJ2-1|.|TRBV21-1|.
CASSSTGTGHNEQFF
TGTGCCAGCAGCTCAACCGGGACAGGGCACAATGAGCAGTTCTTC
>TRBJ2-7|.|TRBV7-8|few
CASSLVPSRYGEDYEQYF
TGTGCCAGCAGCTTAGTTCCGTCTCGGTATGGGGAAGACTACGAGCAGTACTTC
>TRBJ1-1|.|TRBV29-1|.
CSVGRTEAFF
TGCAGCGTTGGTAGGACTGAAGCTTTCTTT
>TRBJ1-1|.|TRBV4-1|few
CASMDWVQGNTEAFF
TGCGCCAGCATGGATTGGGTTCAAGGGAACACTGAAGCTTTCTTT
>TRBJ2-2|.|TRBV7-9|few
CASSLKGNTGELFF
TGTGCCAGCAGCTTGAAGGGAAACACCGGGGAGCTGTTTTTT
>TRBJ2-1|TRBD2|TRBV13|few
CASRLYSGTSSDEQFF
TGTGCCAGCAGATTATACTCCGGGACTAGCAGCGATGAGCAGTTCTTC
>TRBJ1-6|.|TRBV18|.
CASSPVDKNSPLHF
TGTGCCAGCTCACCAGTGGACAAGAATTCACCCCTCCACTTT
>TRBJ2-2|.|TRBV2|few
CASSDRQRNTGELFF
TGTGCCAGCAGTGATCGACAGAGGAACACCGGGGAGCTGTTTTTT
>TRBJ2-5|TRBD2|TRBV12-3/TRBV12-4|many
CASSSGTSGRIQETQYF
TGTGCCAGCAGTTCCGGGACTAGCGGGAGGATCCAAGAGACCCAGTACTTC